The 4 T cell receptor beta chains below were found in one sample sequenced in a study of T-cell memory formation after mild COVID-19. TCRdb processed the 5' RACE reads anew with MiXCR; each CDR3 protein has one entry. Among more than 300,000 distinct CDR3 sequences listed, approximately 14% were seen once. Source material: PBMCs or a T cell subset sorted from them (not recorded which). These receptors were taken from a man aged 18 to 29 who had mild COVID-19 (a few samples of this study predate the infection). Cell type and time point are not known.

This clonotype was seen a few times. V usage is TRBV7-9 and J usage is TRBJ2-1, with D possibly being TRBD1 or TRBD2 (6 bases each). Per germline, CDR1 SEHNR and CDR2 FQNEAQ (reference sequence). V lost 0 bases to trimming and J lost 9 bases, with 12 bases between them. CDR3 length: 14 amino acids. The CDR3 here is CASSLAGGLGEQFF. The CDR3 coding sequence is TGTGCCAGCAGCTTAGCTGGGGGGCTTGGTGAGCAGTTCTTC.

This clonotype was detected a few times. V gene TRBV4-2 combines with J gene TRBJ2-2; TRBD2 agrees at 14 bases. This CDR3 spans 17 amino acids. Germline V gives CDR1 LGHNA, CDR2 YNFKEQ. V lost 1 base to trimming and J lost 6 bases; unmatched junction nucleotides: 4. CDR3 region: CASSQGTSGGNAGELFF. The DNA of the CDR3 is TGTGCCAGCAGCCAAGGGACTAGCGGGGGGAATGCCGGGGAGCTGTTTTTT.

This clonotype has just a few counts. J is TRBJ2-3 and V is TRBV7-2; TRBD1 might be the D (5 bases). The germline CDR1 and CDR2 sequences are SGHTA and FQGNSA. The CDR3 is made up of 16 amino acids. Between the trimmed V and J ends, which lost 7 bases and 2 bases, there was a span of 19 bases. For the CDR3, the DNA is TGTGCCAGCACCCCCTTAGGCAGGGCGACCACAGATACGCAGTATTTT. Translated, it gives CASTPLGRATTDTQYF.

This rearrangement joins TRBV9 to TRBJ1-1; D is perhaps TRBD1 (6 bases). The V and J ends lost 0 bases and 5 bases respectively, with 14 bases between them. The CDR3 contains 15 residues. The V gene's germline CDR1 is SGDLS and CDR2 YYNGEE. Written as DNA, the CDR3 is TGTGCCAGCAGCGTAGAGGGGGGGCAGCCGACTGAAGCTTTCTTT. It is translated as CASSVEGGQPTEAFF.